The present entry profiles one TCR beta chain with its context. Its specificity is unknown. This CDR3 is also generated by other DNA sequences in the sample. The assay ran at deep level. Once extracted for a subset, genomic DNA was divided evenly among several immunoSEQ plates. Unsorted PBMC DNA was sequenced on ten immunoSEQ deep assay plates. Some clones are missing from TCRdb's copy, which holds only in-frame ones; the method was immunoSEQ multiplex PCR. The sample lists 550,000 to 600,000 clones, around 78% occurring once. Trimming shortened V by 0 bases and J by 1 base, and 4 bases separated the two germline ends. CDR1 SGHRS and CDR2 YFSETQ come from the germline V gene. CDR3 length equals 13 residues. The data were obtained in a study of shared clonotypes between healthy human individuals. Broader study findings: Expectations were that clonotype sharing among donors would be affected by sequencing depth.

V and J are TRBV5-1 and TRBJ1-1, with D unresolved. Sequences were obtained from PBMCs. The TCR comes from a woman aged 40 to 50 in good health. Some clones in this sample may be carry-over from other donors' samples. The DNA for the CDR3 is TGCGCCAGCAGCTTGGACAGGAACACTGAAGCTTTCTTT. This translates into CASSLDRNTEAFF.